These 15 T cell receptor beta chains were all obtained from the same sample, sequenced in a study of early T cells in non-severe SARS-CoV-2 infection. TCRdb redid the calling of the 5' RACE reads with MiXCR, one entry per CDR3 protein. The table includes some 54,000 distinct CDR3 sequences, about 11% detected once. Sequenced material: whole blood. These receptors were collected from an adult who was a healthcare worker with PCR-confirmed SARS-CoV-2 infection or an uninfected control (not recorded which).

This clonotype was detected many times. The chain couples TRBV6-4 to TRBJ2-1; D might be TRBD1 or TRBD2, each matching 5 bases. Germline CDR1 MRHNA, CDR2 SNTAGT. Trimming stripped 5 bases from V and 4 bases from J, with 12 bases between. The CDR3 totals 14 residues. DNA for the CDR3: TGTGCCAGCAGTCCTCAGGGAGATTACAATGAGCAGTTCTTC. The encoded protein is CASSPQGDYNEQFF.

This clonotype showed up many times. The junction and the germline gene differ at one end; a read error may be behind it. The CDR3 reads CASSIGLAGYEQYF. Here the CDR3 DNA reads TGTGCTAGCAGCATCGGACTAGCGGGCTACGAGCAGTACTTC. The chain uses TRBV7-7 and TRBJ2-7, with 11 bases matching TRBD2. Germline CDR1 reads SSHAT; CDR2 reads FNYEAQ (reference sequence). The CDR3 is made up of 14 amino acids.

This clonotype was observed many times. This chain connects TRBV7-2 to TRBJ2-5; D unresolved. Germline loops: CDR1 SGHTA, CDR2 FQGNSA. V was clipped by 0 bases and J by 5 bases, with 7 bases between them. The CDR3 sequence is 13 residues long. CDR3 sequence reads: CASSLALGETQYF. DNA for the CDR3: TGTGCCAGCAGCTTAGCTCTGGGTGAGACCCAGTACTTC.

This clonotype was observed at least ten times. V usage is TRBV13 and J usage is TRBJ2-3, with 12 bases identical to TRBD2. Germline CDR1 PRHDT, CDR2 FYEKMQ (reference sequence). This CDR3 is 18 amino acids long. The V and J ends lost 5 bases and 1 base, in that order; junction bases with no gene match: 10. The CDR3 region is CASSPRTSGTIRTDTQYF. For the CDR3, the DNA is TGTGCCAGCAGCCCCAGGACTAGCGGGACCATCCGCACAGATACGCAGTATTTT.

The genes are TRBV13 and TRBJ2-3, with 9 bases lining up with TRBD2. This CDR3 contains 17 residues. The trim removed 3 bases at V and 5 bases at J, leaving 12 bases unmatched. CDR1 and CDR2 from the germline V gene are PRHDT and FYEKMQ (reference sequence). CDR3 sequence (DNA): TGTGCCAGCAGCTTGGCCGCGGGAGGGCCGAATATAGATACGCAGTATTTT. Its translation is CASSLAAGGPNIDTQYF.

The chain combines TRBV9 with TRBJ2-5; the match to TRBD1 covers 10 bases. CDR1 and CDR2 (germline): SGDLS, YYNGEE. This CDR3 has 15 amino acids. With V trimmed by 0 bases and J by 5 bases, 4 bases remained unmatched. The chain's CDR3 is CASSVGQGAVETQYF. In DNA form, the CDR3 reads TGTGCCAGCAGCGTAGGACAGGGGGCGGTGGAGACCCAGTACTTC.

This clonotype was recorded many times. CDR3 DNA sequence: TGTGCCAGTAGTATAGAACTGAGGGACGAGCAGTACTTC. This sequence encodes CASSIELRDEQYF. The chain carries TRBV19 and TRBJ2-7, with a weak D call TRBD2 (5 bases). V lost 0 bases and J lost 5, with 8 bases in between. This CDR3 has 13 amino acids. Germline CDR1 reads LNHDA; CDR2 reads SQIVND (reference sequence).

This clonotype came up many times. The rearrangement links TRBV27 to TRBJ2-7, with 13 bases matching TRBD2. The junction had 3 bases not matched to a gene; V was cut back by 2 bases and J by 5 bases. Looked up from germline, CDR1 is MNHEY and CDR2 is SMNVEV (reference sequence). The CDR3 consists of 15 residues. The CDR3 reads CASSLGLAGDNEQYF. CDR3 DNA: TGTGCCAGCAGTTTAGGACTAGCGGGAGACAACGAGCAGTACTTC.

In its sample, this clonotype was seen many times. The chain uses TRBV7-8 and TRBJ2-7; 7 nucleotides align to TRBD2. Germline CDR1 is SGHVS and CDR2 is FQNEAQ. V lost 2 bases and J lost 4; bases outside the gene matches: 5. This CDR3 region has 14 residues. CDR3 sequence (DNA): TGTGCCAGCAGCTTAAGTGGGAGGGCATACGAGCAGTACTTC. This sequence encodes CASSLSGRAYEQYF.

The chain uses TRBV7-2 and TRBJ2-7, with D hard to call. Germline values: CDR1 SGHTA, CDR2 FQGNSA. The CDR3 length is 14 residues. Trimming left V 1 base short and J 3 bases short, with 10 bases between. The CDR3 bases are TGTGCCAGCAGCTTAGAACAGTCTAGCTACGAGCAGTACTTC. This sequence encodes CASSLEQSSYEQYF.

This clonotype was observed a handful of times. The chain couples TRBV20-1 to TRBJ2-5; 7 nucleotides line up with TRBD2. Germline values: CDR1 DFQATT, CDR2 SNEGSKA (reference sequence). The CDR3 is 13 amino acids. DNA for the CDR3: TGCAGCCCCAAAAAGTTAGCGGGAGAGACCCAGTACTTC. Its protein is CSPKKLAGETQYF.

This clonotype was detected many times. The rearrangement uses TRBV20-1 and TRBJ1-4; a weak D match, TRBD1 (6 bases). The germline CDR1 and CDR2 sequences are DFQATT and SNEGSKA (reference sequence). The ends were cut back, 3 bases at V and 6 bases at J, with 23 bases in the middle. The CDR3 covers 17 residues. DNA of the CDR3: TGCAGTGCTAGGGATTACCTCCAACAGGGCCGGGATGAAAAACTGTTTTTT. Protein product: CSARDYLQQGRDEKLFF.

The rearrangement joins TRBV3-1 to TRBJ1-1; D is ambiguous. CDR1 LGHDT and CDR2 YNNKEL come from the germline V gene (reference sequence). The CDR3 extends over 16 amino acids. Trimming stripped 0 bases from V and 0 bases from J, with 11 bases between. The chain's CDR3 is CASSQDRPSLNTEAFF. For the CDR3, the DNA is TGTGCCAGCAGCCAAGACAGGCCGTCTTTGAACACTGAAGCTTTCTTT.

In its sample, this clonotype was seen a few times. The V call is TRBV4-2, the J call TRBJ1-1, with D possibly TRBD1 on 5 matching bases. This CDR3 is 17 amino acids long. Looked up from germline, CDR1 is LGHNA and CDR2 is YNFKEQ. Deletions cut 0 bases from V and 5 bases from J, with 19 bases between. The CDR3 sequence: CASSQEDGPGGWTEAFF. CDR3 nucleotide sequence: TGTGCCAGCAGCCAAGAGGACGGGCCCGGGGGTTGGACTGAAGCTTTCTTT.

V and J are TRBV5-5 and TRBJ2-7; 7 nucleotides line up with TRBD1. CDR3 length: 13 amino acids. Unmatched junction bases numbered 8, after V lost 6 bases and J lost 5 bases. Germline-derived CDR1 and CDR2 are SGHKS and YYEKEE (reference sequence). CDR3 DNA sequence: TGTGCCAGCACCAAGGGGGCCGGGGACGAGCAGTACTTC. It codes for CASTKGAGDEQYF.